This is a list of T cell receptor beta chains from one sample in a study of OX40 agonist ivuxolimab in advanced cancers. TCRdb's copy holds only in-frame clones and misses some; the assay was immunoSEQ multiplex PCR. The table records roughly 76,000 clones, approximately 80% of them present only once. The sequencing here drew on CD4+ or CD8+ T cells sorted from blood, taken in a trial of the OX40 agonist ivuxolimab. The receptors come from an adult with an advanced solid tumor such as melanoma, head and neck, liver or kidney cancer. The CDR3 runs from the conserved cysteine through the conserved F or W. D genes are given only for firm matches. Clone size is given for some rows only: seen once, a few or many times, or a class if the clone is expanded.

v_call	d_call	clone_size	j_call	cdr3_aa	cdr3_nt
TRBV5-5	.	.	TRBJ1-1	CASRFRVDTEAFF	TGTGCCAGCAGGTTTAGGGTTGACACTGAAGCTTTCTTT
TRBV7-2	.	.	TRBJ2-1	CASSQGFENEQFF	TGTGCCAGCAGCCAAGGGTTCGAGAATGAGCAGTTCTTC
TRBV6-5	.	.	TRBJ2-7	CASTLGGNLYEQYF	TGTGCCAGCACCCTAGGAGGGAATTTGTACGAGCAGTACTTC
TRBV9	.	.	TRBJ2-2	CASSVEALTGELFF	TGTGCCAGCAGCGTAGAGGCCCTCACCGGGGAGCTGTTTTTT
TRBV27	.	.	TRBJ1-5	CASRRRGDYSNQPQHF	TGTGCCAGCAGGAGGAGGGGCGATTATAGCAATCAGCCCCAGCATTTT
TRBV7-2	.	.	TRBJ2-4	CASSPTLAKNIQYF	TGTGCCAGCAGCCCGACATTAGCCAAAAACATTCAGTACTTC
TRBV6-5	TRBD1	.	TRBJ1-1	CASYRGWDTEAFF	TGTGCCAGTTACAGGGGATGGGACACTGAAGCTTTCTTT
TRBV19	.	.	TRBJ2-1	CASSTLGLAHGQFF	TGTGCCAGTAGTACCCTGGGCTTAGCCCATGGGCAGTTCTTC
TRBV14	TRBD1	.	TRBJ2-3	CASSQDRGQTDTQYF	TGTGCCAGCAGCCAAGACAGGGGGCAAACAGATACGCAGTATTTT
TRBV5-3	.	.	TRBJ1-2	CARSKQGLVPGYTF	TGTGCCAGAAGTAAGCAGGGGTTGGTTCCTGGCTACACCTTC
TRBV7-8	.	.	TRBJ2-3	CASSLTSSTDTQYF	TGTGCCAGCAGCCTAACAAGCAGCACAGATACGCAGTATTTT
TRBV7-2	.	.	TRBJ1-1	CASSLRWTEAFF	TGTGCCAGCAGCTTAAGGTGGACTGAAGCTTTCTTT
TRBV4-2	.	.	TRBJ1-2	CASSQEVGQGRGYTF	TGTGCCAGCAGCCAAGAAGTAGGCCAGGGTCGTGGCTACACCTTC
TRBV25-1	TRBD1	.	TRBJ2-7	CASSETGSGEQYF	TGTGCCAGCAGTGAGACAGGGTCTGGCGAGCAGTACTTC
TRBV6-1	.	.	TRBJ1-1	CASSEGRGTEAFF	TGTGCCAGCAGTGAAGGAAGGGGGACTGAAGCTTTCTTT
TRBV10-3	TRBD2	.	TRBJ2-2	CAIGRGGPGELFF	TGTGCCATCGGGCGGGGGGGACCCGGGGAGCTGTTTTTT
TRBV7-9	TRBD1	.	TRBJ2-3	CASSPDQGAGGGTDTQYF	TGTGCCAGCAGCCCAGACCAGGGGGCCGGTGGTGGCACAGATACGCAGTATTTT
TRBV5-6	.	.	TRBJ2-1	CASTQSEYNEQFF	TGTGCCAGCACCCAATCAGAGTACAATGAGCAGTTCTTC
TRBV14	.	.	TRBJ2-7	CASSRTRGYTYEQYF	TGTGCCAGCAGCCGAACGAGGGGGTATACCTACGAGCAGTACTTC
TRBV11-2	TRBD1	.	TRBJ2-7	CASSFNPGQGSYEQYF	TGTGCCAGCAGCTTTAACCCGGGACAGGGGTCCTACGAGCAGTACTTC
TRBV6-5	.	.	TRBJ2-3	CASSYSDYRTDTQYF	TGTGCCAGCAGTTACTCGGACTACCGCACAGATACGCAGTATTTT
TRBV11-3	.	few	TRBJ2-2	CASSLGGVGGELFF	TGTGCCAGCAGCTTAGGGGGAGTCGGCGGGGAGCTGTTTTTT
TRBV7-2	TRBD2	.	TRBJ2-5	CASSLIVSGEETQYF	TGTGCCAGCAGCTTAATCGTAAGCGGGGAAGAGACCCAGTACTTC
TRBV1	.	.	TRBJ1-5	CTSKGRIQPQHF	TGCACCAGCAAGGGCAGGATCCAGCCCCAGCATTTT
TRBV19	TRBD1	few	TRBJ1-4	CASSLTGGYNEKLFF	TGTGCCAGTAGTCTAACAGGGGGCTATAATGAAAAACTGTTTTTT
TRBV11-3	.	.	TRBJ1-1	CASSLETSRGRTFF	TGTGCCAGCAGCTTAGAGACCTCGAGGGGTCGAACTTTCTTT
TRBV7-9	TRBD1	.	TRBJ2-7	CASSLARQGNSYEQYF	TGTGCCAGCAGCTTAGCGAGACAGGGGAATAGCTACGAGCAGTACTTC
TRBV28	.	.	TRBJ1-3	CASSSGTRNTIYF	TGTGCCAGCAGTTCTGGGACACGAAACACCATATATTTT